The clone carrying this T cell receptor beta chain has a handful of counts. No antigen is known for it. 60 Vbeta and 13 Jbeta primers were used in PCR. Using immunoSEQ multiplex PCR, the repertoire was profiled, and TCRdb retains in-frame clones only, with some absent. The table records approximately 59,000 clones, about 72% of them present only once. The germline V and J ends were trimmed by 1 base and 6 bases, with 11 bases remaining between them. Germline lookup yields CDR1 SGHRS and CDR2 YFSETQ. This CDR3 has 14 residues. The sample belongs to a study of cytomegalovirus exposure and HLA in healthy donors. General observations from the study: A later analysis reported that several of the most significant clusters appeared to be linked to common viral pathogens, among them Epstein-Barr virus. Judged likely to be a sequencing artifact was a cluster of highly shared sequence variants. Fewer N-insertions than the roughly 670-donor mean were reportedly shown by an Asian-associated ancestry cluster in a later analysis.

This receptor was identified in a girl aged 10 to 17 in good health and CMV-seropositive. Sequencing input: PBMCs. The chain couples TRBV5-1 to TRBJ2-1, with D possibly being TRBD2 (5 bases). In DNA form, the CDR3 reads TGCGCCAGCAGCTTGACTAGAGGGCCCAATGAGCAGTTCTTC. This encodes CASSLTRGPNEQFF.